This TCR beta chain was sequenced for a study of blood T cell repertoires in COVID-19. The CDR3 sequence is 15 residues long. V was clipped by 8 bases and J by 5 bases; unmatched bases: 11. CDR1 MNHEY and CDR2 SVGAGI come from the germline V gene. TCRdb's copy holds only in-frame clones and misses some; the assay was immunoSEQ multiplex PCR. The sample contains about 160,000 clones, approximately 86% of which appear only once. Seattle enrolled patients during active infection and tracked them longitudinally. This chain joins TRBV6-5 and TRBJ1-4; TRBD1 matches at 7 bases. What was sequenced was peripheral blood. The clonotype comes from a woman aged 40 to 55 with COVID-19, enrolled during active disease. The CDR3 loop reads CASARRDSKNEKLFF. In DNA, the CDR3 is TGTGCCAGCGCAAGAAGGGACAGTAAAAATGAAAAACTGTTTTTT.